This T cell receptor (beta chain) was recorded in a study of cytomegalovirus exposure and HLA in healthy donors. General study findings and limits: In a later analysis, TCR beta V- and J-gene trimming showed a link to a missense DCLRE1C variant. TCR association rates varied by HLA locus in a later analysis, with DRB1 highest and HLA-C lowest. The authors judged a highly shared variant cluster likely a sequencing artifact.

As for this clone: Its antigen is not identified.

Trimming pared 7 bases from V and 5 bases from J, leaving 8 bases between. CDR1 and CDR2 (germline): SGHAT, FQNNGV. The CDR3 has 12 residues. 13 Jbeta primers and 60 Vbeta primers were used for the PCR. Sequencing used immunoSEQ multiplex PCR; TCRdb keeps in-frame clones, though not all of them. The sample table includes under 130,000 clones. Donors counted as nominally healthy when sampled, yet unrecorded immune exposures were likely. The gene calls are TRBV11-2 and TRBJ1-4, with D tentatively TRBD1 (6 bases). The TCR sequence derives from a man aged 45-65 years in good health and CMV-seronegative. The specimen sequenced was PBMCs. The CDR3 protein is CASNTGNEKLFF. The DNA for the CDR3 is TGTGCCAGCAATACAGGGAATGAAAAACTGTTTTTT.